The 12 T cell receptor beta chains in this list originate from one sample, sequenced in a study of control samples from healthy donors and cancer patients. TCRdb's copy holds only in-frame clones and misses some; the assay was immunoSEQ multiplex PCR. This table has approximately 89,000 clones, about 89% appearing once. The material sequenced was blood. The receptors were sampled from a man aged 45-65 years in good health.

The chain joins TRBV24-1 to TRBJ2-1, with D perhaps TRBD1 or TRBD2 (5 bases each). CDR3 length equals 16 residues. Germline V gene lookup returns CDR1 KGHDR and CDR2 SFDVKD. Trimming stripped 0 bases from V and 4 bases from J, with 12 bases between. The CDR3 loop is CATSDLRGTPYNEQFF. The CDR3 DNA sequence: TGTGCCACCAGTGATTTGAGAGGGACCCCTTACAATGAGCAGTTCTTC.

The CDR3 bases are TGTGCCAGCAGCACCGGACAGGGTGGGCACACTGAAGCTTTCTTT. Translating it yields CASSTGQGGHTEAFF. The chain recombines TRBV7-9 with TRBJ1-1; 8 bases match TRBD1. Looked up from germline, CDR1 is SEHNR and CDR2 is FQNEAQ (reference sequence). The CDR3 spans 15 residues. V was pared by 5 bases and J by 3 bases, with 8 bases of the junction left unmatched.

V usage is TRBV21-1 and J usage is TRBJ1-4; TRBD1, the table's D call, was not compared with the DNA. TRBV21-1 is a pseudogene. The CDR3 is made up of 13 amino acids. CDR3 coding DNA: TGTGCCAGCAGCGAGACAGGGCCTGAAAAACTGTTTTTT. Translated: CASSETGPEKLFF.

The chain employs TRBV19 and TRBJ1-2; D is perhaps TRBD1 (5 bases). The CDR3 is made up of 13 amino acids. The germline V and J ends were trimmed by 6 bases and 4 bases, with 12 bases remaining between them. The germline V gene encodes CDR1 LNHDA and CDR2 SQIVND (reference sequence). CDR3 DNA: TGTGCCAGTAGCCGGGACGGCCGCTATGGCTACACCTTC. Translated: CASSRDGRYGYTF.

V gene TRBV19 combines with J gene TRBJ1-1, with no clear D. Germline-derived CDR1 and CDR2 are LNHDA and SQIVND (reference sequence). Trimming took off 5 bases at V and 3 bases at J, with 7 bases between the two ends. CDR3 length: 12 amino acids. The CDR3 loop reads CASSLGYTEAFF. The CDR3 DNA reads TGTGCCAGTAGTTTGGGTTACACTGAAGCTTTCTTT.

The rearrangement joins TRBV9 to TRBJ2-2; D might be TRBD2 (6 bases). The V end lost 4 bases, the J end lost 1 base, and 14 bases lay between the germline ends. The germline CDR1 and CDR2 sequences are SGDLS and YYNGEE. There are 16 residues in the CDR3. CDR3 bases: TGTGCCAGCAGCCCCCTTAAGGGAGGGAACACCGGGGAGCTGTTTTTT. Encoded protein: CASSPLKGGNTGELFF.

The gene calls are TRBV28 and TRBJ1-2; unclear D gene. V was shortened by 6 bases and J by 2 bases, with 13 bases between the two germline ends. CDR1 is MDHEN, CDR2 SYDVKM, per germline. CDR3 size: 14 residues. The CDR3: CASSRLDGNYGYTF. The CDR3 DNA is TGTGCCAGCAGCCGACTGGACGGAAACTATGGCTACACCTTC.

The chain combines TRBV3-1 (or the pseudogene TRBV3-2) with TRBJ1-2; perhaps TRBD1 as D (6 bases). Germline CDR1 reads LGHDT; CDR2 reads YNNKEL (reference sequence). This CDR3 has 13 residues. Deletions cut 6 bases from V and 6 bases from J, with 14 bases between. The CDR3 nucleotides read TGTGCCAGCAGTCTTAGGGGGTTCGATGGCTACACCTTC. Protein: CASSLRGFDGYTF.

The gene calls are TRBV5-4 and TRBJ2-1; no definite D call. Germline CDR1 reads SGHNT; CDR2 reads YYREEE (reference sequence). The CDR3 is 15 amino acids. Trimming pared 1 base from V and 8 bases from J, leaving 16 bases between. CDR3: CASSLPTPNSYEQFF. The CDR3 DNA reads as TGTGCCAGCAGCTTGCCAACTCCTAATTCGTATGAGCAGTTCTTC.

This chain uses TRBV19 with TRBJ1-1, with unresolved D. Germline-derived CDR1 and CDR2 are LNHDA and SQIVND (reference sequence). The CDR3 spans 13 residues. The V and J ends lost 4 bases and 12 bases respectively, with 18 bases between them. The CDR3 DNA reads TGTGCCAGTAGTAGAACGGGCCCTAATCCACCTTTCTTT. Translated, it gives CASSRTGPNPPFF.

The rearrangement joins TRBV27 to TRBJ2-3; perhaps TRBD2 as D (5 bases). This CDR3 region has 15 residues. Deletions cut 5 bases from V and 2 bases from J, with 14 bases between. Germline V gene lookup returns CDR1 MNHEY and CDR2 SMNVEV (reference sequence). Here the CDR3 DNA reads TGTGCCAGCAGTCCAGGACTCACCTACACAGATACGCAGTATTTT. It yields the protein CASSPGLTYTDTQYF.

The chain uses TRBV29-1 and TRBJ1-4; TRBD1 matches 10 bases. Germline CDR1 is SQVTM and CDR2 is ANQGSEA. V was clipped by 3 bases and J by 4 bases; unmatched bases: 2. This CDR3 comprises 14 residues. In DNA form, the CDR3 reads TGCAGCGTTGAGGGGACAGGGGATAATGAAAAACTGTTTTTT. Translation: CSVEGTGDNEKLFF.